In this sample, the clone carrying this TCR beta chain turned up a few times. What it recognizes is unknown. The data derive from a study of naive and memory T cell subsets. Study-level results: RNA-based TCR counts may shift with T cell activation and differentiation. A few larger clonotypes appeared in naive repertoires, especially CD8, possibly memory cells re-expressing CD45RA. Each distinct alpha or beta sequence counts as one clonotype.

The ends were cut back, 7 bases at V and 2 bases at J, with 9 bases in the middle. The CDR3 covers 12 residues. CDR1 and CDR2 from the germline V gene are MNHNS and SASEGT. An equimolar mix of two oligonucleotides served as the beta constant-region primer for TRBC1 and TRBC2. The ligated cDNA underwent four PCR rounds using SP2 and nested alpha and beta constant-region primers. Ligation attached a single-stranded oligonucleotide with a 12-nucleotide UMI and the SP2 primer to the cDNA 3' end. MiXCR, run by TCRdb on the UMI-ligation and nested PCR reads, gives a single entry per CDR3 protein. Here the sample spans approximately 150,000 distinct CDR3 sequences, approximately 21% being singletons. CMV status came from CD4+ IFNgamma after overnight CMV lysate stimulation.

The sample taken for sequencing was naive CD8+ T cells from blood. The chain carries TRBV6-1 and TRBJ2-7; D remains ambiguous. This TCR derives from a human donor in good health. The CDR3 coding sequence is TGTGCCAGCATAGACCCCGCCTACGAGCAGTACTTC. Translated, it gives CASIDPAYEQYF.